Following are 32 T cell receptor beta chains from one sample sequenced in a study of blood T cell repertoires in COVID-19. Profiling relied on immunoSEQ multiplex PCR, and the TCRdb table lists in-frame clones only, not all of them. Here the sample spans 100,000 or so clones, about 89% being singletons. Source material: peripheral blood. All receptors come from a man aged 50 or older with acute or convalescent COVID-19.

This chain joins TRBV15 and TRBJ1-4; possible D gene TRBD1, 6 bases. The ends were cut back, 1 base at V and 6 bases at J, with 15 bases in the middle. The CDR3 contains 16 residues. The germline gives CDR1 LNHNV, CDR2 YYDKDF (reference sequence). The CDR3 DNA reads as TGTGCCACCAGCAGAGTTCCCGAGCAGGGGTATGAAAAACTGTTTTTT. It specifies CATSRVPEQGYEKLFF.

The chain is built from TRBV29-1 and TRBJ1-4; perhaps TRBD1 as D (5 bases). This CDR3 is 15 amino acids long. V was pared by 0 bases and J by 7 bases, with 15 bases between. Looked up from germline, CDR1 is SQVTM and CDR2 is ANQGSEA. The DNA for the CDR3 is TGCAGCGTTGAAGAGAATCGACAGCCTGGTGAAAAACTGTTTTTT. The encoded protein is CSVEENRQPGEKLFF.

CDR3 in DNA: TGTGCTAGTGGCCCAGGGGATCCTAATGAAAAACTGTTTTTT. Its translation: CASGPGDPNEKLFF. The chain joins TRBV12-5 to TRBJ1-4, with D possibly being TRBD1 (6 bases). The CDR3 totals 14 residues. Germline V lookup: CDR1 LGHNT, CDR2 FRNRAP. Trimming took 6 bases from V and 3 from J, leaving 11 bases between them. Complete variable domain (other parts from reference TRBV12-5 and TRBJ1-4): DARVTQTPRHKVTEMGQEVTMRCQPILGHNTVFWYRQTMMQGLELLAYFRNRAPLDDSGMPKDRFSAEMPDATLATLKIQPSEPRDSAVYFCASGPGDPNEKLFFGSGTQLSVL.

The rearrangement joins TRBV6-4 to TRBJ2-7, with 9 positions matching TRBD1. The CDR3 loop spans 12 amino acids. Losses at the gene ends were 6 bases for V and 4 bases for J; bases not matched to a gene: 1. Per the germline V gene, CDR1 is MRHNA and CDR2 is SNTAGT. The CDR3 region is CASRDRGYEQYF. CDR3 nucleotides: TGTGCCAGCAGGGACAGGGGATACGAGCAGTACTTC.

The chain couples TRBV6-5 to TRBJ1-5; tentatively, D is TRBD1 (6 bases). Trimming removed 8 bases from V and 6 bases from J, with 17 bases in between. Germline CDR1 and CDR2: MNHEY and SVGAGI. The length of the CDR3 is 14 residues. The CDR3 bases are TGTGCCAGCTCCGCTTTTGGGGGCGGTCAGCCCCAGCATTTT. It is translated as CASSAFGGGQPQHF.

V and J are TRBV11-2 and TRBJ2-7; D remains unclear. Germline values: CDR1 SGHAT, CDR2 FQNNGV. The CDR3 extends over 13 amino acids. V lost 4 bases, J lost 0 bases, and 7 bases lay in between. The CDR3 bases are TGTGCCAGCAGCTCTTCGGTCTCCTACGAGCAGTACTTC. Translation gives CASSSSVSYEQYF.

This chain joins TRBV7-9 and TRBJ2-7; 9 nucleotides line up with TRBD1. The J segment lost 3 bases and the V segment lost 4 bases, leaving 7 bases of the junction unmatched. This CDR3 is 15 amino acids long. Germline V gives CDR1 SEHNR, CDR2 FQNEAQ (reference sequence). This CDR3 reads CASSSPGQGFYEQYF. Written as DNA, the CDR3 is TGTGCCAGCAGCTCCCCGGGACAGGGTTTCTACGAGCAGTACTTC.

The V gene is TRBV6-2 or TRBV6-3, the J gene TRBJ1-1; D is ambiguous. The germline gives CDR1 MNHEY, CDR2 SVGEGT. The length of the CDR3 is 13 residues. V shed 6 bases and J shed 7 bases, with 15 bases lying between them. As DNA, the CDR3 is TGTGCCAGCAGCCATACCAACAGTAATGAAGCTTTCTTT. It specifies CASSHTNSNEAFF.

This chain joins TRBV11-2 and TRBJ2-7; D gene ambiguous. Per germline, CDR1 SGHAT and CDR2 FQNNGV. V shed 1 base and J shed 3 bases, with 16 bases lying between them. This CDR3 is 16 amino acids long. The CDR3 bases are TGTGCCAGCAGCTTAGGATGGCGCGGCAGTGGCTACGAGCAGTACTTC. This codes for CASSLGWRGSGYEQYF.

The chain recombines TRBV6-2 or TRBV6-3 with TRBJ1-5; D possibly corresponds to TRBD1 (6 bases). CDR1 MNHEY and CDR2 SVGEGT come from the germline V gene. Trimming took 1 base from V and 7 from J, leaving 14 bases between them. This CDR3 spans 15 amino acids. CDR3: CASSYLQGTGQPQHF. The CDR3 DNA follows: TGTGCCAGCAGTTACTTACAGGGTACGGGCCAGCCCCAGCATTTT.

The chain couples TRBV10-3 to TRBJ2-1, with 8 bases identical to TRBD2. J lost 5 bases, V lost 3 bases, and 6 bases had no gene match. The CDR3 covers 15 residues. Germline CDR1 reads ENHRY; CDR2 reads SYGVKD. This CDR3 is CAISDWSGGHNEQFF. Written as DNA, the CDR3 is TGTGCCATCAGTGATTGGTCGGGGGGGCACAATGAGCAGTTCTTC.

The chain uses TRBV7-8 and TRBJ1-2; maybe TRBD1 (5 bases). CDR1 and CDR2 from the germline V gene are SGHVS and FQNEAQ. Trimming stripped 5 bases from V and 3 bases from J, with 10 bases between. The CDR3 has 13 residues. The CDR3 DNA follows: TGTGCCAGCAGCGTACAGGTCGACTATGGCTACACCTTC. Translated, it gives CASSVQVDYGYTF.

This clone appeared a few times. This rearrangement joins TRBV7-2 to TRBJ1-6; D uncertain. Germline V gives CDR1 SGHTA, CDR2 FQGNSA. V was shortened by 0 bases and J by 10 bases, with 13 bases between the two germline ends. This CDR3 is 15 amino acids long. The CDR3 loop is CASSLAIPGKSPLHF. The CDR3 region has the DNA TGTGCCAGCAGCTTAGCGATTCCGGGAAAGTCACCCCTCCACTTT.

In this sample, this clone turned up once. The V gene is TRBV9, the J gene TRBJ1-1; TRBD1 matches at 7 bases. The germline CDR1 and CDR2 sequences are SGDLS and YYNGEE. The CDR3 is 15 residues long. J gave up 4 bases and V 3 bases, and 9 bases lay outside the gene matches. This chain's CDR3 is CASSAPQGMGTEAFF. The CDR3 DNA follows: TGTGCCAGCAGCGCACCACAGGGGATGGGCACTGAAGCTTTCTTT. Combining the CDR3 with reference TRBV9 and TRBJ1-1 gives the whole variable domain DSGVTQTPKHLITATGQRVTLRCSPRSGDLSVYWYQQSLDQGLQFLIQYYNGEERAKGNILERFSAQQFPDLHSELNLSSLELGDSALYFCASSAPQGMGTEAFFGQGTRLTVV.

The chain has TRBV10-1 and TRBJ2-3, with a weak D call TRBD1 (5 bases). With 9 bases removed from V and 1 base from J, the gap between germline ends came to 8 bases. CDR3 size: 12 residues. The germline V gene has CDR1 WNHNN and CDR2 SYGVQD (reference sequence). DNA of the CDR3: TGCGCCAGTGGGGCGCGCACAGATACGCAGTATTTT. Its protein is CASGARTDTQYF.

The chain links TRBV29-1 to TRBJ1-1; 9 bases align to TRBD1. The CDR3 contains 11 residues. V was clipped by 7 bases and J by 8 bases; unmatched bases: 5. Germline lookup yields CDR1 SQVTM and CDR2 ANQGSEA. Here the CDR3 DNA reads TGCAGCGCCACGACAGGGGGAGAAGCTTTCTTT. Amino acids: CSATTGGEAFF.

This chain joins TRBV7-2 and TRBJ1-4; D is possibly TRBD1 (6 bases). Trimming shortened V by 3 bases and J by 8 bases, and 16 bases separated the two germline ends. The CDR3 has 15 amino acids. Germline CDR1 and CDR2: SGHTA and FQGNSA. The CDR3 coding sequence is TGTGCCAGCAGCTTCTCGGGACAACTGCAGGAAAAACTGTTTTTT. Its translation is CASSFSGQLQEKLFF.

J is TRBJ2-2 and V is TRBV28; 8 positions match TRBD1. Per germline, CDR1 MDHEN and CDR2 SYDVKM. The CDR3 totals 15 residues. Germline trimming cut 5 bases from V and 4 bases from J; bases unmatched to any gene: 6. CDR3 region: CASSRQGPITGELFF. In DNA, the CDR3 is TGTGCCAGCAGTCGACAGGGGCCCATCACCGGGGAGCTGTTTTTT.

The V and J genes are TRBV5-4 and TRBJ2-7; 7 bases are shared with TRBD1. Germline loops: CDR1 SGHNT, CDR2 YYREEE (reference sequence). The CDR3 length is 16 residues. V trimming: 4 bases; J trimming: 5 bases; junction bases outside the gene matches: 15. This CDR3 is CASSTSRQGRLNEQYF. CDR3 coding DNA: TGTGCCAGCAGCACCTCACGACAGGGTCGGCTCAACGAGCAGTACTTC.

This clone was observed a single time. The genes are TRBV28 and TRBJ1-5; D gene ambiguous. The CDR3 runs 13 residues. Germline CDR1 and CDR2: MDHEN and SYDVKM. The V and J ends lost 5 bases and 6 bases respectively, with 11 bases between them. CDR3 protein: CASSPLLFQPQHF. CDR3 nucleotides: TGTGCCAGCAGTCCCCTACTATTTCAGCCCCAGCATTTT.

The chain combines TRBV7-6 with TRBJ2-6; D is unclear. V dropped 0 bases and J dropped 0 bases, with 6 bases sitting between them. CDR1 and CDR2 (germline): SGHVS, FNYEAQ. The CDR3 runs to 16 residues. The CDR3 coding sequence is TGTGCCAGCAGCTTAGCGGCCCACTCTGGGGCCAACGTCCTGACTTTC. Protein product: CASSLAAHSGANVLTF.

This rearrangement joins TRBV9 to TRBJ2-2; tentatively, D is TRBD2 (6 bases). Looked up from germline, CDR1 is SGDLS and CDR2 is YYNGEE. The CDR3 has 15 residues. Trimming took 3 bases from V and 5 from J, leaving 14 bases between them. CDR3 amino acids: CASSAGWGVTGELFF. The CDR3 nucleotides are TGTGCCAGCAGCGCCGGTTGGGGGGTTACCGGGGAGCTGTTTTTT.

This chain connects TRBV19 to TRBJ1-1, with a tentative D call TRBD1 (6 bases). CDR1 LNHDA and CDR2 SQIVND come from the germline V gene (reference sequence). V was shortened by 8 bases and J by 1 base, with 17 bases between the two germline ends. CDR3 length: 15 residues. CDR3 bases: TGTGCCAGTGGGGGCCGGGACGCAGGGAACACTGAAGCTTTCTTT. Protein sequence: CASGGRDAGNTEAFF.

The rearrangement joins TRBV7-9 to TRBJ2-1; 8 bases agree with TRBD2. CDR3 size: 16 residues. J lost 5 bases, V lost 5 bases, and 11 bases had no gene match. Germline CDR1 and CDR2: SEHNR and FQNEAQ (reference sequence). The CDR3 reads CASSRGRAGVDNEQFF. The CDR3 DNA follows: TGTGCCAGCAGCAGGGGTCGAGCGGGGGTAGACAATGAGCAGTTCTTC.

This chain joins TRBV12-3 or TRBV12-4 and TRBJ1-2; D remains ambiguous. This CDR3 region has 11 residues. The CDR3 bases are TGTGCTACACAGCTTCTGACTGGCTACACCTTC. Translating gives CATQLLTGYTF.

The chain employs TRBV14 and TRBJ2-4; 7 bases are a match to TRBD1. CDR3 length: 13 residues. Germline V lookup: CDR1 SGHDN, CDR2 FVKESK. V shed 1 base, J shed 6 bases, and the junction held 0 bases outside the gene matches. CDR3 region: CASSQGQGNIQYF. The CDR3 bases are TGTGCCAGCAGCCAAGGACAGGGAAACATTCAGTACTTC.

The CDR3 DNA reads TGTGCCAGCAGTTCTAGCGGGCTTTACACCGGGGAGCTGTTTTTT. Encoded protein: CASSSSGLYTGELFF. This rearrangement joins TRBV2 to TRBJ2-2, with 8 bases aligning to TRBD2. V lost 5 bases, J lost 3 bases, and 5 bases stayed unmatched. The CDR3 spans 15 residues. CDR1 SNHLY and CDR2 FYNNEI come from the germline V gene.

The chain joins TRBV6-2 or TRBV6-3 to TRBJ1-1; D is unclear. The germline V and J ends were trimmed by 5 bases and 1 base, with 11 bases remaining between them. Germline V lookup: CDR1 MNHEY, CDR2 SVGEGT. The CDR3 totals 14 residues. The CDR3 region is CASSANTQNTEAFF. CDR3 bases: TGTGCCAGCAGTGCAAACACACAGAACACTGAAGCTTTCTTT.

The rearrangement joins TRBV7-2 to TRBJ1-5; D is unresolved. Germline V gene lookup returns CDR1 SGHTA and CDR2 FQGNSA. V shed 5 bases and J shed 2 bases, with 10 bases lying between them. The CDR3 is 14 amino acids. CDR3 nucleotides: TGTGCCAGCAGCCCAAGATCAGGCAATCAGCCCCAGCATTTT. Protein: CASSPRSGNQPQHF.

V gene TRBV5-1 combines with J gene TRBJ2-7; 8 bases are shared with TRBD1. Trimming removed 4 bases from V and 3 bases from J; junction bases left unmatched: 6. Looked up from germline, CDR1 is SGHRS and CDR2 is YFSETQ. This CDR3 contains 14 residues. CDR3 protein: CASSTGQARYEQYF. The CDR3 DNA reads TGCGCCAGCAGCACGGGACAGGCACGCTACGAGCAGTACTTC.

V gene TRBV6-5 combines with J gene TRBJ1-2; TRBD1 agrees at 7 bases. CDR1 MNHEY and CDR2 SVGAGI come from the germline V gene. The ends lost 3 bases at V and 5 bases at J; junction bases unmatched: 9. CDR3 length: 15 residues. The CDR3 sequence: CASSYYDRDSYGYTF. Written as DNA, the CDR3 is TGTGCCAGCAGTTATTACGACAGGGATTCATATGGCTACACCTTC.

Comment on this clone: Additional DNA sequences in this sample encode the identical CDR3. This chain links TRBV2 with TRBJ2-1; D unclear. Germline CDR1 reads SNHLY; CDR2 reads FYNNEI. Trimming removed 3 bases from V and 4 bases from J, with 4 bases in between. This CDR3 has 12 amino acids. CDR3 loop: CASSDLYNEQFF. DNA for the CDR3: TGTGCCAGCAGTGATTTATACAATGAGCAGTTCTTC.